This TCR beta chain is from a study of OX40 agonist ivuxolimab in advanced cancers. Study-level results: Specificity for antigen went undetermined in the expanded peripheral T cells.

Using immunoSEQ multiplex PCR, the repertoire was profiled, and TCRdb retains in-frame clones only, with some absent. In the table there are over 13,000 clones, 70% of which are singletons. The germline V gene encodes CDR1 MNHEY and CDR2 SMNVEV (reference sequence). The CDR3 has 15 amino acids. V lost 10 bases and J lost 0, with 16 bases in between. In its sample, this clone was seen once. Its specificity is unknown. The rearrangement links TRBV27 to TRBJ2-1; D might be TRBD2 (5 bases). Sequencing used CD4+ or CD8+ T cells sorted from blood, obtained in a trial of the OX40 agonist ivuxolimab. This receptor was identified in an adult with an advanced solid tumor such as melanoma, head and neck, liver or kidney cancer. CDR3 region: CATDPLGSSYNEQFF. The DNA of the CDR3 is TGTGCCACCGATCCTTTAGGGAGCTCCTACAATGAGCAGTTCTTC.